This TCR beta chain was profiled in a study of shared T cell receptors in the human thymus. The protocol was immunoSEQ multiplex PCR, while the TCRdb copy is restricted to in-frame clones and leaves out a portion. The sample lists 540,000 or so clones, around 78% occurring once. These data were also filed under a second study, of human thymus T cells. This second study notes: Thymus tissue was removed during corrective cardiac surgery. Gene usage for V and J segments appeared biased in thymic and blood repertoires. A high degree of thymic repertoire overlap among unrelated individuals was reported in related research.

Sequencing was carried out using thymocytes. The source is a boy under two years old with a congenital heart defect.

The CDR3 protein is CASSSSTGWYEQYF. CDR3 nucleotides: TGTGCCAGCAGCTCCTCCACAGGATGGTACGAGCAGTACTTC. The chain employs TRBV11-1 and TRBJ2-7; possibly TRBD1 for D (5 bases). The ends were cut back, 4 bases at V and 4 bases at J, with 14 bases in the middle. This CDR3 is built from 14 residues. Germline CDR1 reads SGHAT; CDR2 reads FQDESV (reference sequence). The full variable domain, in which reference TRBV11-1 and TRBJ2-7 provide the parts outside the CDR3, is EAEVAQSPRYKITEKSQAVAFWCDPISGHATLYWYRQILGQGPELLVQFQDESVVDDSQLPKDRFSAERLKGVDSTLKIQPAELGDSAMYLCASSSSTGWYEQYFGPGTRLTVT.